This T cell receptor beta chain was observed in a study of cytomegalovirus exposure and HLA in healthy donors. Background on the study: Earlier, 180 million or so T cells were analyzed, and some 120 million unique TCR beta sequences were found among them.

Findings and limits, study-wide: It was 160 or so TCR beta chains that were listed as cytomegalovirus-associated.

PCR amplification relied on 60 Vbeta primers (plus 13 Jbeta primers). Repertoires were generated with immunoSEQ multiplex PCR, while TCRdb's copy carries only in-frame clones and drops some. The data contain fewer than 200,000 clones, 80% to 85% of them singletons. Comments on this clone: Its cognate antigen is unknown.

Between the trimmed V and J ends, which lost 1 base and 5 bases, there was a span of 15 bases. CDR1 is SGHDT and CDR2 is YYEEEE in the germline V gene. The CDR3 covers 15 residues. This sequence joins TRBV5-6 and TRBJ1-2, with D possibly being TRBD1 (6 bases). This TCR was sampled from a man younger than 40 in good health and CMV-seronegative. Source material: PBMCs. In DNA, the CDR3 is TGTGCCAGCAGCTTGTGGACAGCCAATTGGTATGGCTACACCTTC. This sequence encodes CASSLWTANWYGYTF.